The next 21 T cell receptor beta chains were all read from a single sample in a study of cytomegalovirus exposure and HLA in healthy donors. PCR amplification relied on 60 Vbeta primers (plus 13 Jbeta primers). Produced via immunoSEQ multiplex PCR; TCRdb's table is partial and in-frame only. Of more than 50,000 clones listed, 75% were seen once; the top ten hold 20% to 25%. Material for sequencing was PBMCs. These receptors all come from a woman in her forties in good health and CMV-seropositive.

The chain combines TRBV9 with TRBJ2-1; 10 nucleotides agree with TRBD2. J was trimmed by 7 bases and V by 0 bases; bases with no gene match: 4. CDR1 and CDR2 (germline): SGDLS, YYNGEE. The CDR3 spans 15 residues. The CDR3 here is CASSVGTSGWNEQFF. The CDR3, as DNA: TGTGCCAGCAGCGTAGGGACTAGCGGCTGGAATGAGCAGTTCTTC.

V is TRBV9 and J is TRBJ1-6; D possibly corresponds to TRBD1 (5 bases). Looked up from germline, CDR1 is SGDLS and CDR2 is YYNGEE. This CDR3 is built from 16 residues. V was clipped by 3 bases and J by 10 bases, with 20 bases between them. The CDR3 region is CASSAALDSLGSPLHF. The CDR3 bases are TGTGCCAGCAGCGCCGCCCTCGACAGTCTCGGGTCACCCCTCCACTTT.

The chain recombines TRBV5-1 with TRBJ2-3, with 10 positions matching TRBD2. Per the germline V gene, CDR1 is SGHRS and CDR2 is YFSETQ. The CDR3 is made up of 15 amino acids. The junction had 8 bases not matched to a gene; V was cut back by 4 bases and J by 6 bases. The CDR3 region has the DNA TGCGCCAGCAGCCCCGGGACTAGCGTTTTGGATACGCAGTATTTT. Translated, it gives CASSPGTSVLDTQYF.

This chain connects TRBV6-5 to TRBJ1-5, with unresolved D. This CDR3 has 13 residues. Germline V gives CDR1 MNHEY, CDR2 SVGAGI. V was pared by 6 bases and J by 5 bases, with 11 bases between. Here the CDR3 DNA reads TGTGCCAGCAGCCCCCTGAGCGATCAGCCCCAGCATTTT. This encodes CASSPLSDQPQHF.

J is TRBJ2-2 and V is TRBV27; D ambiguous. CDR3 size: 13 residues. The ends were cut back, 2 bases at V and 4 bases at J, with 5 bases in the middle. The germline gives CDR1 MNHEY, CDR2 SMNVEV (reference sequence). Here the CDR3 reads CASSLRGTGELFF. The DNA for the CDR3 is TGTGCCAGCAGTTTACGCGGCACCGGGGAGCTGTTTTTT.

This chain uses TRBV7-9 with TRBJ2-1; a possible D gene is TRBD2 (6 bases). The ends were cut back, 5 bases at V and 10 bases at J, with 12 bases in the middle. The CDR3 totals 12 residues. Germline CDR1 SEHNR, CDR2 FQNEAQ (reference sequence). In nucleotides, the CDR3 is TGTGCCAGCAGCCAAAGGCGGGACGAGCAGTTCTTC. It specifies CASSQRRDEQFF.

This rearrangement joins TRBV18 to TRBJ1-5, with 9 bases identical to TRBD1. The V gene's germline CDR1 is KGHSH and CDR2 LQKENI. With V trimmed by 1 base and J by 1 base, 8 bases remained unmatched. The CDR3 length is 18 residues. The CDR3 DNA follows: TGTGCCAGCTCACCACGGCCTCCGGGACAGGGAAGCAATCAGCCCCAGCATTTT. Residues: CASSPRPPGQGSNQPQHF.

This clone occurred once. The chain combines TRBV4-1 with TRBJ2-7, with TRBD2 as a possible D gene (5 bases). Trimming removed 1 base from V and 2 bases from J, with 12 bases in between. CDR3 length equals 15 residues. The germline CDR1 and CDR2 sequences are MGHRA and YSYEKL. Here the CDR3 DNA reads TGCGCCAGCAGCCAAGCGAGCGGCTCCCCCTACGAGCAGTACTTC. It codes for CASSQASGSPYEQYF.

This rearrangement joins TRBV19 to TRBJ2-7; possible D gene TRBD2, 6 bases. The CDR3 sequence is 14 residues long. Germline CDR1 is LNHDA and CDR2 is SQIVND (reference sequence). Trimming took off 5 bases at V and 3 bases at J, with 14 bases between the two ends. CDR3 DNA: TGTGCCAGTAGTCCCCTGGGGGGATACTACGAGCAGTACTTC. It translates to CASSPLGGYYEQYF.

The J gene is TRBJ2-2, the V gene TRBV6-6; TRBD1 aligns across 7 bases. The ends lost 5 bases at V and 5 bases at J; junction bases unmatched: 2. Germline CDR1 MNHNY, CDR2 SVGAGI (reference sequence). CDR3 length: 13 amino acids. CDR3 residues: CASSTGATGELFF. The DNA of the CDR3 is TGTGCCAGCAGTACAGGGGCGACCGGGGAGCTGTTTTTT.

The rearrangement joins TRBV5-1 to TRBJ1-3, with D unresolved. The V and J ends lost 7 bases and 8 bases respectively, with 19 bases between them. Germline V gene data show CDR1 as SGHRS and CDR2 as YFSETQ. CDR3 length equals 14 residues. The CDR3 region is CASAPGDSADTIYF. CDR3 coding DNA: TGCGCCAGCGCTCCCGGGGATTCGGCAGACACCATATATTTT.

The rearrangement joins TRBV27 to TRBJ1-1; TRBD1 is a possible D gene (6 bases). CDR1 is MNHEY and CDR2 is SMNVEV in the germline V gene (reference sequence). The CDR3 length is 16 residues. Trimming took off 5 bases at V and 0 bases at J, with 16 bases between the two ends. DNA of the CDR3: TGTGCCAGCAGTCCGTTACAGGGAGGGGTGAACACTGAAGCTTTCTTT. Protein sequence: CASSPLQGGVNTEAFF.

This chain joins TRBV7-9 and TRBJ2-7, with D unclear. V was shortened by 6 bases and J by 4 bases, with 10 bases between the two germline ends. Germline V gives CDR1 SEHNR, CDR2 FQNEAQ (reference sequence). This CDR3 spans 12 amino acids. The CDR3 DNA is TGTGCCAGCAGTTTCGACTGGTACGAGCAGTACTTC. This translates into CASSFDWYEQYF.

The chain recombines TRBV27 with TRBJ2-7; 9 positions agree with TRBD1. V shed 5 bases and J 2 bases; nucleotides not matched to a gene: 7. Germline V lookup: CDR1 MNHEY, CDR2 SMNVEV (reference sequence). The length of the CDR3 is 15 residues. CDR3 loop: CASSRDRASPYEQYF. CDR3 in DNA: TGTGCCAGCAGTCGGGACAGGGCGTCCCCCTACGAGCAGTACTTC.

There are a few counts of this clone. The rearrangement links TRBV11-2 to TRBJ1-2; D is possibly TRBD1 (6 bases). The germline gives CDR1 SGHAT, CDR2 FQNNGV. V dropped 0 bases and J dropped 4 bases, with 12 bases sitting between them. The CDR3 is 15 amino acids. CDR3 loop: CASSLEGGPVYGYTF. CDR3 sequence (DNA): TGTGCCAGCAGCTTAGAGGGGGGGCCCGTCTATGGCTACACCTTC.

The chain links TRBV7-9 to TRBJ2-7; 9 positions match TRBD2. The CDR3 loop spans 13 amino acids. The V segment lost 7 bases and the J segment 6 bases; nucleotides outside the gene matches: 7. Germline V gene lookup returns CDR1 SEHNR and CDR2 FQNEAQ (reference sequence). CDR3 DNA: TGTGCCAGCATCACCTTTAGCGGGGGCGAGCAGTACTTC. Amino acid sequence: CASITFSGGEQYF.

This chain connects TRBV9 to TRBJ2-2, with D perhaps TRBD1 (6 bases). The CDR3 runs 16 residues. Germline loops: CDR1 SGDLS, CDR2 YYNGEE. V was shortened by 0 bases and J by 6 bases, with 15 bases between the two germline ends. The CDR3 loop is CASSVGQGIFPGELFF. CDR3 sequence (DNA): TGTGCCAGCAGCGTAGGGCAGGGGATATTTCCCGGGGAGCTGTTTTTT.

The chain has TRBV30 and TRBJ1-2; TRBD1 is a possible D gene (6 bases). This CDR3 spans 16 amino acids. Germline V CDR1 and CDR2: GTSNPN, SVGIG (reference sequence). V shed 2 bases and J shed 7 bases, with 23 bases lying between them. CDR3 region: CAWSLGTRFFSGGYTF. In DNA, the CDR3 is TGTGCCTGGAGTCTGGGGACAAGGTTTTTCTCGGGTGGCTACACCTTC.

The rearrangement uses TRBV10-3 and TRBJ2-2, with TRBD1 identical over 10 bases. CDR3 length equals 15 residues. Trimming took 6 bases from V and 0 from J; bases not matched to a gene: 1. Looked up from germline, CDR1 is ENHRY and CDR2 is SYGVKD. Here the CDR3 reads CAIRTGGANTGELFF. The CDR3 DNA sequence: TGTGCCATCAGGACAGGGGGCGCGAACACCGGGGAGCTGTTTTTT.

About this clone: The same CDR3 arises from other DNA sequences in this sample as well. The chain employs TRBV11-2 and TRBJ2-3; 8 bases line up with TRBD2. J gave up 2 bases and V 1 base, and 5 bases lay outside the gene matches. Germline loops: CDR1 SGHAT, CDR2 FQNNGV. This CDR3 is 16 amino acids long. The CDR3 sequence: CASSLASGGLTDTQYF. The CDR3 DNA follows: TGTGCCAGCAGCTTAGCCAGCGGGGGTCTCACAGATACGCAGTATTTT.

The rearrangement joins TRBV11-2 to TRBJ2-1; possibly TRBD2 for D (5 bases). Germline CDR1 is SGHAT and CDR2 is FQNNGV. The CDR3 runs to 16 residues. Trimming shortened V by 1 base and J by 3 bases, and 13 bases separated the two germline ends. CDR3: CASSLGRTGYYNEQFF. CDR3 nucleotide sequence: TGTGCCAGCAGCTTAGGTCGTACGGGATACTACAATGAGCAGTTCTTC.